A single T cell receptor (beta chain) is shown here with its context. The antigen is undetermined. TCRdb keeps only in-frame clones here, not all; method: immunoSEQ multiplex PCR. The sample lists just under 95,000 clones, just under 80% occurring once. Time point here: baseline, week 1 (first vaccination visit). Treatment reported: pre-vaccination baseline after standard-of-care therapy. The source of the sample is a study of a mutant IDH1 vaccine in newly diagnosed glioma. Study in general: The treated population exhibited a male proportion of roughly 62%, a female proportion of roughly 40%, and a mean age of about 40 years. Previous treatment comprised radiotherapy, temozolomide, or both, mostly both.

The germline CDR1 and CDR2 sequences are PRHDT and FYEKMQ (reference sequence). The CDR3 has 15 amino acids. Between the trimmed V and J ends, which lost 5 bases and 1 base, there was a span of 14 bases. Overall study results and limits: Pseudoprogression apparently tracked independently of changes in top peripheral T cell clonotypes.

The sample here was PBMCs, taken from a glioma patient treated with radiotherapy, temozolomide or both. The chain uses TRBV13 and TRBJ1-1; D unclear. The receptor was isolated from a man aged 35 to 55 with glioma. The CDR3 DNA reads TGTGCCAGCAGCCCGCGTCCTCTGGCGAACACTGAAGCTTTCTTT. Translating gives CASSPRPLANTEAFF.